Below are 7 T cell receptor beta chains sequenced from a single sample in a study of control samples from healthy donors and cancer patients. Method: immunoSEQ multiplex PCR; TCRdb's copy keeps in-frame clones and lacks some. The repertoire holds 90,000 to 130,000 clones, with approximately 88% as singletons. The sequenced material came from PBMCs. Receptors originate from a woman aged 60-70 years with lung cancer.

This chain connects TRBV2 to TRBJ2-5; tentatively, D is TRBD1 (6 bases). V lost 7 bases and J lost 4, with 16 bases in between. Looked up from germline, CDR1 is SNHLY and CDR2 is FYNNEI. This CDR3 has 14 residues. CDR3 sequence: CASTKAGVRETQYF. CDR3 nucleotide sequence: TGTGCCAGCACTAAGGCAGGGGTAAGAGAGACCCAGTACTTC.

This clone has only one observation. The rearrangement joins TRBV7-2 to TRBJ2-5, with D unresolved. This CDR3 contains 14 residues. With 5 bases removed from V and 2 bases from J, the gap between germline ends came to 12 bases. Germline lookup yields CDR1 SGHTA and CDR2 FQGNSA. This CDR3 reads CASSPGAYQETQYF. The DNA for the CDR3 is TGTGCCAGCAGCCCCGGTGCTTATCAAGAGACCCAGTACTTC.

The V gene is TRBV19, the J gene TRBJ2-7, with 9 bases fitting TRBD1. Germline-derived CDR1 and CDR2 are LNHDA and SQIVND (reference sequence). There are 14 residues in the CDR3. Trimming cost V 5 bases and J 6 bases; bases outside gene matches: 8. DNA of the CDR3: TGTGCCAGTAGTGCTGGGACAGGGAATATCGAGCAGTACTTC. The encoded protein is CASSAGTGNIEQYF. Filled out from reference TRBV19 and TRBJ2-7, the complete variable domain reads DGGITQSPKYLFRKEGQNVTLSCEQNLNHDAMYWYRQDPGQGLRLIYYSQIVNDFQKGDIAEGYSVSREKKESFPLTVTSAQKNPTAFYLCASSAGTGNIEQYFGPGTRLTVT.

This clone was recorded only once. The rearrangement joins TRBV27 to TRBJ2-5; 7 bases map to TRBD1. Germline V gene lookup returns CDR1 MNHEY and CDR2 SMNVEV (reference sequence). Trimming cost V 4 bases and J 5 bases; bases outside gene matches: 4. The CDR3 has 13 residues. CDR3 nucleotide sequence: TGTGCCAGCAGTTGGAAGGACAGGGAGACCCAGTACTTC. Translating it yields CASSWKDRETQYF.

The chain is built from TRBV7-3 and TRBJ2-3; D not resolved. CDR1 and CDR2 from the germline V gene are SGHTA and FQGTGA. The V end lost 2 bases, the J end lost 2 bases, and 5 bases lay between the germline ends. The CDR3 is made up of 13 amino acids. This chain's CDR3 is CASSLVNTDTQYF. In nucleotides, the CDR3 is TGTGCCAGCAGCTTAGTAAACACAGATACGCAGTATTTT.

The rearrangement uses TRBV15 and TRBJ2-5, with D uncertain. Trimming stripped 0 bases from V and 2 bases from J, with 4 bases between. Germline values: CDR1 LNHNV, CDR2 YYDKDF (reference sequence). CDR3 length: 13 amino acids. The CDR3 region has the DNA TGTGCCACCAGCAGAGAGCGGCAAGAGACCCAGTACTTC. Translating gives CATSRERQETQYF.

The gene calls are TRBV7-9 and TRBJ1-5; the match to TRBD1 covers 7 bases. V shed 1 base, J shed 3 bases, and the junction held 3 bases outside the gene matches. The CDR3 has 15 residues. Germline V CDR1 and CDR2: SEHNR, FQNEAQ (reference sequence). The CDR3 nucleotides are TGTGCCAGCAGCTTAGGGGACAGTGACAATCAGCCCCAGCATTTT. This gives the protein CASSLGDSDNQPQHF.